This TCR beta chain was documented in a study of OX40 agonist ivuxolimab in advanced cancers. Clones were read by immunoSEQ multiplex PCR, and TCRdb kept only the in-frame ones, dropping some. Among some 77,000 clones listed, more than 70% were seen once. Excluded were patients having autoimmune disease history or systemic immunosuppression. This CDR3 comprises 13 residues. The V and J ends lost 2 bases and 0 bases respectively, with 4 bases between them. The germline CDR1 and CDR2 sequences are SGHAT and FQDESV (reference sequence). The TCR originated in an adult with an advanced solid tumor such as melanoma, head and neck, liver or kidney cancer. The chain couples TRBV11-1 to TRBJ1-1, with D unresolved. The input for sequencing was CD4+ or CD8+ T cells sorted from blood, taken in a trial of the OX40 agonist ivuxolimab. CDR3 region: CASSLTVNTEAFF. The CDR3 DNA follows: TGTGCCAGCAGCTTAACAGTGAACACTGAAGCTTTCTTT.